A single sample is the source of the 31 T cell receptor beta chains below, sequenced in a study of blood T cell repertoires in COVID-19. The repertoire was sequenced with immunoSEQ multiplex PCR; TCRdb's copy has only in-frame clones and lacks some. The data show roughly 150,000 clones, 80% to 90% seen once. The sequenced material came from peripheral blood. All receptors derive from a woman in her sixties or seventies with acute or convalescent COVID-19.

This rearrangement joins TRBV28 to TRBJ2-2, with D possibly TRBD2 on 5 matching bases. V dropped 3 bases and J dropped 4 bases, with 12 bases sitting between them. Germline CDR1 reads MDHEN; CDR2 reads SYDVKM. This CDR3 contains 15 residues. CDR3 sequence reads: CASSFGRRATGELFF. DNA for the CDR3: TGTGCCAGCAGTTTTGGGCGGCGGGCCACCGGGGAGCTGTTTTTT.

The V call is TRBV10-3, the J call TRBJ2-1; 9 bases align to TRBD1. Germline CDR1 and CDR2: ENHRY and SYGVKD. CDR3 length equals 13 residues. The J segment lost 4 bases and the V segment lost 8 bases, leaving 3 bases of the junction unmatched. The CDR3 sequence is CAIGDRGYNEQFF. As DNA, the CDR3 is TGTGCCATCGGAGACAGGGGGTACAATGAGCAGTTCTTC.

The J gene is TRBJ2-1, the V gene TRBV5-4; 7 bases align to TRBD1. CDR3 length: 13 amino acids. Germline V gene sequence: CDR1 SGHNT, CDR2 YYREEE (reference sequence). The junction had 1 base not matched to a gene; V was cut back by 0 bases and J by 7 bases. The CDR3 sequence is CASSLDRGNEQFF. The CDR3 DNA is TGTGCCAGCAGCTTGGACAGGGGAAATGAGCAGTTCTTC.

This clone occurred a few times. The chain uses TRBV6-5 and TRBJ2-5, with 7 bases identical to TRBD1. CDR1 is MNHEY and CDR2 is SVGAGI in the germline V gene. J was trimmed by 10 bases and V by 6 bases; bases with no gene match: 5. This CDR3 contains 11 residues. The CDR3 DNA reads TGTGCCAGCAGATACCGGGACAGCCAGTACTTC. Protein product: CASRYRDSQYF.

The rearrangement links TRBV2 to TRBJ2-7; TRBD1 might be the D (6 bases). This CDR3 region has 13 residues. Germline assignment: CDR1 SNHLY and CDR2 FYNNEI. Trimming took 4 bases from V and 9 from J, leaving 16 bases between them. The CDR3 DNA follows: TGTGCCAGCAGTGTTGGGGGACAAACTTGGCAGTACGTC. Protein product: CASSVGGQTWQYV.

Ten or more counts support this clone. The chain links TRBV14 to TRBJ1-2; tentative D call: TRBD1 (5 bases). Trimming pared 4 bases from V and 5 bases from J, leaving 14 bases between. Looked up from germline, CDR1 is SGHDN and CDR2 is FVKESK. The CDR3 loop spans 14 amino acids. DNA of the CDR3: TGTGCCAGCAGCCCCCCGACAGTGGGGTATGGCTACACCTTC. It is translated as CASSPPTVGYGYTF.

This clone was recorded a few times. J is TRBJ1-2 and V is TRBV27; TRBD1 matches at 7 bases. This CDR3 contains 13 residues. Germline V lookup: CDR1 MNHEY, CDR2 SMNVEV (reference sequence). The V gene end was trimmed by 5 bases and the J gene end by 7 bases; junction bases not matched to a gene: 7. The CDR3 region is CASSHDRVRGYTF. The CDR3 region has the DNA TGTGCCAGCAGTCACGACAGGGTTCGTGGCTACACCTTC.

The V gene is TRBV27, the J gene TRBJ1-6; D call uncertain. The CDR3 covers 14 residues. V was cut by 6 bases and J by 8 bases, with 14 bases left in between. CDR1 is MNHEY and CDR2 is SMNVEV in the germline V gene (reference sequence). For the CDR3, the DNA is TGTGCCAGCAGGCCCAGAGGCCTAGATTCACCCCTCCACTTT. Residues: CASRPRGLDSPLHF.

V and J are TRBV28 and TRBJ1-2; 10 nucleotides line up with TRBD1. Trimming at V came to 4 bases and at J to 4 bases, leaving 6 bases not matched to a gene. In germline, CDR1 is MDHEN, CDR2 SYDVKM. CDR3 length equals 15 residues. The CDR3 DNA is TGTGCCAGCAGTTCTCGACAGGGGGCTATCTATGGCTACACCTTC. This codes for CASSSRQGAIYGYTF.

This chain connects TRBV27 to TRBJ1-5; 10 positions agree with TRBD1. The V segment lost 5 bases and the J segment 6 bases; nucleotides outside the gene matches: 7. The germline CDR1 and CDR2 sequences are MNHEY and SMNVEV (reference sequence). The CDR3 is 15 residues long. CDR3 nucleotide sequence: TGTGCCAGCAGTCTATTGACAGGGGGCGGTCAGCCCCAGCATTTT. Encoded protein: CASSLLTGGGQPQHF.

J is TRBJ2-6 and V is TRBV27, with D maybe TRBD2 (5 bases). CDR3 length equals 16 residues. The V end was cut by 1 base, the J end by 3 bases, with 10 bases between. Germline V gives CDR1 MNHEY, CDR2 SMNVEV (reference sequence). The CDR3 protein is CASSLWPGSGANVLTF. The CDR3 bases are TGTGCCAGCAGTTTATGGCCGGGGAGTGGGGCCAACGTCCTGACTTTC.

The chain links TRBV15 to TRBJ1-5; possible D gene TRBD1, 6 bases. This CDR3 region has 15 residues. Trimming removed 1 base at V and 0 bases at J, with 7 bases between. The germline V gene has CDR1 LNHNV and CDR2 YYDKDF (reference sequence). The CDR3 DNA reads as TGTGCCACCAGCAGAGGACAGGTTAGCAATCAGCCCCAGCATTTT. The encoded protein is CATSRGQVSNQPQHF. Variable domain in full (rest from reference TRBV15 and TRBJ1-5): DAMVIQNPRYQVTQFGKPVTLSCSQTLNHNVMYWYQQKSSQAPKLLFHYYDKDFNNEADTPDNFQSRRPNTSFCFLDIRSPGLGDTAMYLCATSRGQVSNQPQHFGDGTRLSIL.

This chain connects TRBV13 to TRBJ1-1, with D tentatively TRBD1 (5 bases). Looked up from germline, CDR1 is PRHDT and CDR2 is FYEKMQ (reference sequence). The CDR3 sequence is 14 residues long. V was clipped by 7 bases and J by 4 bases, with 16 bases between them. CDR3 nucleotide sequence: TGTGCCAGCACCTCCCAGGGAGGGATCACTGAAGCTTTCTTT. Translation gives CASTSQGGITEAFF. The whole variable domain, remainder taken from reference TRBV13 and TRBJ1-1, is AAGVIQSPRHLIKEKRETATLKCYPIPRHDTVYWYQQGPGQDPQFLISFYEKMQSDKGSIPDRFSAQQFSDYHSELNMSSLELGDSALYFCASTSQGGITEAFFGQGTRLTVV.

This sequence joins TRBV6-5 and TRBJ1-2, with D possibly being TRBD1 (5 bases). The V end was cut by 7 bases, the J end by 3 bases, with 18 bases between. Germline V gene sequence: CDR1 MNHEY, CDR2 SVGAGI. The CDR3 sequence is 15 residues long. The DNA for the CDR3 is TGTGCCAGCATTCGGGGGGAGGTTAGTGACTATGGCTACACCTTC. Translating it yields CASIRGEVSDYGYTF.

The rearrangement joins TRBV6-5 to TRBJ2-5; 11 bases fit TRBD1. The CDR3 contains 15 residues. Unmatched junction bases numbered 9, after V lost 4 bases and J lost 8 bases. Germline-derived CDR1 and CDR2 are MNHEY and SVGAGI. CDR3 nucleotide sequence: TGTGCCAGCAGTTCTGCGGGACAGGGGGAACCTACCCAGTACTTC. Encoded protein: CASSSAGQGEPTQYF.

V gene TRBV11-2 combines with J gene TRBJ2-6; TRBD1 is a possible D gene (6 bases). The CDR3 consists of 18 residues. V lost 4 bases and J lost 0, with 16 bases in between. Germline V gene sequence: CDR1 SGHAT, CDR2 FQNNGV. In nucleotides, the CDR3 is TGTGCCAGCAGCTCCTCGACAGGAAAAAGCTCTGGGGCCAACGTCCTGACTTTC. Translating gives CASSSSTGKSSGANVLTF.

The chain joins TRBV7-2 to TRBJ2-3; 8 bases fit TRBD2. The CDR3 is made up of 16 amino acids. In germline, CDR1 is SGHTA, CDR2 FQGNSA. With 1 base clipped from V and 0 bases from J, the junction kept 3 bases outside the gene matches. The CDR3 DNA reads as TGTGCCAGCAGCTTAGTGGGCGGGGGGAGCACAGATACGCAGTATTTT. Amino acid sequence: CASSLVGGGSTDTQYF. Based on the CDR3 plus reference TRBV7-2 and TRBJ2-3, the full variable domain is GAGVSQSPSNKVTEKGKDVELRCDPISGHTALYWYRQSLGQGLEFLIYFQGNSAPDKSGLPSDRFSAERTGGSVSTLTIQRTQQEDSAVYLCASSLVGGGSTDTQYFGPGTRLTVL.

The chain carries TRBV5-5 and TRBJ2-6; 7 bases match TRBD2. With V trimmed by 2 bases and J by 0 bases, 8 bases remained unmatched. Germline-derived CDR1 and CDR2 are SGHKS and YYEKEE (reference sequence). CDR3 length: 18 residues. The CDR3 region has the DNA TGTGCCAGCAGCTTAGGTGGGGGGGTTGCCTCTGGGGCCAACGTCCTGACTTTC. As protein: CASSLGGGVASGANVLTF. The variable domain in full, completed from reference TRBV5-5 and TRBJ2-6, reads DAGVTQSPTHLIKTRGQQVTLRCSPISGHKSVSWYQQVLGQGPQFIFQYYEKEERGRGNFPDRFSARQFPNYSSELNVNALLLGDSALYLCASSLGGGVASGANVLTFGAGSRLTVL.

The V and J genes are TRBV15 and TRBJ1-2; D ambiguous. Trimming cost V 3 bases and J 2 bases, with 10 bases left between them. This CDR3 spans 14 amino acids. Germline V CDR1 and CDR2: LNHNV, YYDKDF (reference sequence). The CDR3: CATSSRLLNYGYTF. The CDR3 bases are TGTGCCACCAGCAGCCGACTTCTAAACTATGGCTACACCTTC.

The chain joins TRBV2 to TRBJ1-3, with D perhaps TRBD1 (5 bases). This CDR3 is 17 amino acids long. In germline, CDR1 is SNHLY, CDR2 FYNNEI. V lost 7 bases and J 0 bases, leaving 19 bases between the germline ends. In nucleotides, the CDR3 is TGTGCCAGCACCAAAGAACAGGCCTCTCTCTCTGGAAACACCATATATTTT. Translating it yields CASTKEQASLSGNTIYF.

CDR3 region: CASSESGMGNQPQHF. As DNA, the CDR3 is TGTGCCAGCAGTGAATCCGGGATGGGGAATCAGCCCCAGCATTTT. The chain is built from TRBV6-1 and TRBJ1-5, with D unclear. The CDR3 consists of 15 residues. Germline-derived CDR1 and CDR2 are MNHNS and SASEGT. Trimming took 2 bases from V and 4 from J, leaving 12 bases between them.

The J gene is TRBJ2-5, the V gene TRBV7-2; D not certain. The V gene lost 0 bases and the J gene lost 7 bases, with 9 bases spanning the gap. Germline values: CDR1 SGHTA, CDR2 FQGNSA. CDR3 length equals 13 residues. The CDR3 region is CASSLANVGTQYF. For the CDR3, the DNA is TGTGCCAGCAGCTTAGCGAACGTCGGGACCCAGTACTTC.

The gene calls are TRBV18 and TRBJ1-6; D perhaps matches TRBD1 (5 bases). The CDR3 is 16 amino acids. V shed 6 bases and J shed 3 bases, with 15 bases lying between them. Looked up from germline, CDR1 is KGHSH and CDR2 is LQKENI. The CDR3 DNA reads as TGTGCCAGCTCTCAGGCGGGGGATTTCTATAATTCACCCCTCCACTTT. This translates into CASSQAGDFYNSPLHF.

The rearrangement uses TRBV5-4 and TRBJ1-6, with 8 bases identical to TRBD1. CDR3 length: 15 amino acids. Trimming at V came to 3 bases and at J to 8 bases, leaving 7 bases not matched to a gene. Germline CDR1 and CDR2: SGHNT and YYREEE (reference sequence). CDR3 bases: TGTGCCAGCAGCTCCGCAGGGGGCGCAGATTCACCCCTCCACTTT. It yields the protein CASSSAGGADSPLHF.

The V call is TRBV5-6, the J call TRBJ1-1; the D is unclear. Germline CDR1 SGHDT, CDR2 YYEEEE. The V gene lost 0 bases and the J gene lost 11 bases, with 11 bases spanning the gap. There are 12 residues in the CDR3. The CDR3 bases are TGTGCCAGCAGCTTGGGCGAGGGAGACGCTTTCTTT. It codes for CASSLGEGDAFF.

The J gene is TRBJ2-3, the V gene TRBV4-1; D remains ambiguous. Germline V CDR1 and CDR2: MGHRA, YSYEKL. Trimming took off 4 bases at V and 2 bases at J, with 10 bases between the two ends. The CDR3 extends over 14 amino acids. CDR3 sequence (DNA): TGCGCCAGCAGCCGCGACCACTACACAGATACGCAGTATTTT. Protein product: CASSRDHYTDTQYF.

The rearrangement joins TRBV20-1 to TRBJ1-2; perhaps TRBD1 as D (6 bases). CDR3 length equals 11 residues. Trimming removed 7 bases at V and 8 bases at J, with 14 bases between. The germline V gene has CDR1 DFQATT and CDR2 SNEGSKA (reference sequence). The CDR3 DNA reads TGCAGTGGGTCTCCTACAGGGGGCTACACCTTC. Its protein is CSGSPTGGYTF.

The chain employs TRBV2 and TRBJ1-3, with a tentative D call TRBD1 (5 bases). CDR1 and CDR2 (germline): SNHLY, FYNNEI. V shed 4 bases and J shed 3 bases, with 10 bases lying between them. The CDR3 is 14 amino acids. In DNA form, the CDR3 reads TGTGCCAGCAGTGGAAGGACACTTGGAAACACCATATATTTT. It encodes CASSGRTLGNTIYF.

CDR3 DNA: TGCAGCGTTCGGCGGGTGGGACAGGGGATAGCTGAAAAACTGTTTTTT. Amino acids: CSVRRVGQGIAEKLFF. The V gene is TRBV29-1, the J gene TRBJ1-4, with 10 bases identical to TRBD1. Looked up from germline, CDR1 is SQVTM and CDR2 is ANQGSEA. V dropped 5 bases and J dropped 7; count of bases not matched to a gene: 13. CDR3 size: 16 residues.

This chain joins TRBV28 and TRBJ2-1; 8 bases map to TRBD2. From germline, CDR1 is MDHEN and CDR2 SYDVKM. V lost 2 bases, J lost 5 bases, and 5 bases stayed unmatched. The CDR3 has 15 amino acids. The CDR3 DNA is TGTGCCAGCAGTTTAATTGGCGGGGGGAACAATGAGCAGTTCTTC. Translated: CASSLIGGGNNEQFF.

The J gene is TRBJ1-5, the V gene TRBV7-9; possibly TRBD1 for D (5 bases). V dropped 3 bases and J dropped 2 bases, with 11 bases sitting between them. The CDR3 extends over 15 amino acids. Germline V lookup: CDR1 SEHNR, CDR2 FQNEAQ (reference sequence). In DNA form, the CDR3 reads TGTGCCAGCAGCTTCGAAGGGGATGGCAATCAGCCCCAGCATTTT. It specifies CASSFEGDGNQPQHF.